These T cell receptor beta chains were read from a single sample in a study of blood T cell repertoires in COVID-19. Repertoires were generated with immunoSEQ multiplex PCR, while TCRdb's copy carries only in-frame clones and drops some. The sample contains about 210,000 clones, around 80% of which appear only once. Material: peripheral blood. The receptors derive from a man in his fifties with active or convalescent COVID-19. Both conserved end residues are trimmed from each CDR3.

V gene: TRBV28; CDR3 protein: ASSLGGSGQPQH
V gene: TRBV28; CDR3 protein: ASRPPQALVGSWETQY
V gene: TRBV19; CDR3 protein: ASSTDTAQH
V gene: TRBV2; CDR3 protein: ASSDSGYYNEQF
V gene: TRBV19; CDR3 protein: ASSMGQGTDTQY
V gene: TRBV6-1; CDR3 protein: ASSEGVAGGPYEQY
V gene: TRBV5-6; CDR3 protein: ASSLDRRTGELF
V gene: TRBV11-3; CDR3 protein: ASSLGRGTDTQY
V gene: TRBV11-1; CDR3 protein: ASSFDSYGYT
V gene: TRBV2; CDR3 protein: ASSEPDSPGDTQY
V gene: TRBV19; CDR3 protein: ASNAGNTEAF
V gene: TRBV11-2; CDR3 protein: ASRSLPGQGVYNEQF